This entry is about one T cell receptor beta chain. The antigen is not known. Some clones are missing from TCRdb's copy, which holds only in-frame ones; the method was immunoSEQ multiplex PCR. The sample has 150,000 to 200,000 clones, about nine tenths seen once. The data stem from a study of T cell responses to AZD1222 COVID-19 vaccine. General study points: The breadth and depth of Spike-specific TCRs increased once two AZD1222 doses had been given. Of the AZD1222 recipients, only 5 or 6 were seropositive at baseline. Repertoires in all cases were sampled only once the peak T cell response had passed. Clonal diversity may have been underestimated in mostly white British donors.

This CDR3 region has 14 residues. Germline assignment: CDR1 SGHNT and CDR2 YYREEE (reference sequence). The germline V and J ends were trimmed by 0 bases and 1 base, with 4 bases remaining between them. This rearrangement joins TRBV5-4 to TRBJ2-2; no reliable D call. This receptor was identified in an adult who received the MenACWY meningococcal vaccine as a control. The source was peripheral blood, collected 28 days after the second dose of the MenACWY control vaccine. The CDR3, as DNA: TGTGCCAGCAGCTTGGACGGGAACACCGGGGAGCTGTTTTTT. This codes for CASSLDGNTGELFF.